This T cell receptor beta chain was captured in a study of blood T cell repertoires in COVID-19. Across the whole study: The United States, Italy and Spain were the sources of the acute and convalescent COVID-19 samples. T cells, B-cell-depleted T cells, or PBMCs provided the cDNA or gDNA that served as material.

Per the authors' pipeline: How many nucleated cells were present was estimated from reference gene primer amplification. Data came from immunoSEQ multiplex PCR; TCRdb stores just in-frame clones and leaves some out. That table gives V, J and clone size, and the DNA gave D and trimming. Of approximately 30,000 clones in the sample, 90% to 95% were seen once. The clonotype comes from a human donor in a cohort sampled during active COVID-19. Sequencing used peripheral blood.

DNA for the CDR3: TGTGCCAGCAGCCTCAGCGGGGGATACTACAGCACAGATACGCAGTATTTT. Its translation is CASSLSGGYYSTDTQYF. The chain is built from TRBV3-1 (or the pseudogene TRBV3-2) and TRBJ2-3; 8 bases align to TRBD2. V lost 4 bases and J lost 0; bases outside the gene matches: 9. The CDR3 contains 17 residues. Germline values: CDR1 LGHDT, CDR2 YNNKEL (reference sequence).